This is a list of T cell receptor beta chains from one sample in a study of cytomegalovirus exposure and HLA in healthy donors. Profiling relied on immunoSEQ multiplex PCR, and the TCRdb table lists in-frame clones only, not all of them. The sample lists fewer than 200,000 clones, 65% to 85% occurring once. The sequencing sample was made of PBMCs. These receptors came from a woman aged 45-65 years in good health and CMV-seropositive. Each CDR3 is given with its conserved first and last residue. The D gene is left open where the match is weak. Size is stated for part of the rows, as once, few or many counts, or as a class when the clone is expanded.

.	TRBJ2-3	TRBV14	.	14	TGTGCCAGCAGCCAAGTTTCAGCGGGAGATACGCAGTATTTT	CASSQVSAGDTQYF
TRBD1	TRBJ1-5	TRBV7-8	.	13	TGTGCCAGCAGCTCCGACAGGGCCAAGCCCCAGCATTTT	CASSSDRAKPQHF
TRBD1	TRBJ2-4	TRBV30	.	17	TGTGCCTGGAGTATGACGACAGGGGCCATAGCCAAAAACATTCAGTACTTC	CAWSMTTGAIAKNIQYF
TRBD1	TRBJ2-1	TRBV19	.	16	TGTGCCAGTAGTCCGCCCGGGACAGGGGCACACAATGAGCAGTTCTTC	CASSPPGTGAHNEQFF
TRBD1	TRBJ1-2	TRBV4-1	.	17	TGCGCCAGCAGCCAAGAAGTGGCCAGGGGGCTCGGCTATGGCTACACCTTC	CASSQEVARGLGYGYTF
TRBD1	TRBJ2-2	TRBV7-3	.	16	TGTGCCAGCAGCCTTAACAGGGGAACGAACACCGGGGAGCTGTTTTTT	CASSLNRGTNTGELFF
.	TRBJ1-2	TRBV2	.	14	TGTGCCAGCAGTGGACAGGTATCGGGTTATGGCTACACCTTC	CASSGQVSGYGYTF
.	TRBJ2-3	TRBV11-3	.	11	TGTGCCAGCAGTACAAGTCCTCCTCGGTATTTT	CASSTSPPRYF
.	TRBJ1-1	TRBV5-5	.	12	TGTGCCAGCAGCGTTACTCTGACTGAAGCTTTCTTT	CASSVTLTEAFF
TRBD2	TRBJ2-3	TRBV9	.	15	TGTGCCAGCAGCGTATTAGCGGGCAGTACAGATACGCAGTATTTT	CASSVLAGSTDTQYF
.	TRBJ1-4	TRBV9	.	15	TGTGCCAGCAGCGTAGGCGGGGTCACTAATGAAAAACTGTTTTTT	CASSVGGVTNEKLFF
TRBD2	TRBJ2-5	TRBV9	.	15	TGTGCCAGCAGCGTGGATATTAGCGGGGGAGAGACCCAGTACTTC	CASSVDISGGETQYF
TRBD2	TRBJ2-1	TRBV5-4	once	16	TGTGCCAGCAGCCATGAGCGGGGGGTTACCTACAATGAGCAGTTCTTC	CASSHERGVTYNEQFF
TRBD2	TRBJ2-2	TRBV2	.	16	TGTGCCAGCAGGGGAGGGACGGGTATGCGTATCGGGGAGCTGTTTTTT	CASRGGTGMRIGELFF
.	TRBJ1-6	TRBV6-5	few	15	TGTGCCAGCGGGAGCGGTGGTTACGGGAATTCACCCCTCCACTTT	CASGSGGYGNSPLHF
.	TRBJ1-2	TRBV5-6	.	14	TGTGCCAGCAGCTTGGGACAGGACTTCTATGGCTACACCTTC	CASSLGQDFYGYTF
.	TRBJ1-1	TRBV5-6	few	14	TGTGCCAGCAGCTTGGTCTTCGATGGGGCTTACGCTTTCTTT	CASSLVFDGAYAFF
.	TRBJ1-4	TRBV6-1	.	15	TGTGCCAGCATTCCAAATGGGGCGGCTAATGAAAAACTGTTTTTT	CASIPNGAANEKLFF
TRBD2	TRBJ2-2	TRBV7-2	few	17	TGTGCCAGCAGCCCTTGGACTAGCGGGAGGAACACCGGGGAGCTGTTTTTT	CASSPWTSGRNTGELFF
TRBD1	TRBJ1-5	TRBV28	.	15	TGTGCCAGCAGTAGGGACAGGGGGCCGAGTCAGCCCCAGCATTTT	CASSRDRGPSQPQHF
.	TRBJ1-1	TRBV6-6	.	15	TGTGCCAGCAGTTACGCCAGGGGAGAAAACACTGAAGCTTTCTTT	CASSYARGENTEAFF
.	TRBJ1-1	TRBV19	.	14	TGTGCCAGTAGTATAGCGGGGGAGAACACTGAAGCTTTCTTT	CASSIAGENTEAFF
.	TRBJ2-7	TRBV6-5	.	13	TGTGCCAGCAGTCCAGGGAACGGTTACGAGCAGTACTTC	CASSPGNGYEQYF
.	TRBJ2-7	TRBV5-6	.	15	TGTGCCAGCAGCCCCGTGGGCCTTGATGGCTACGAGCAGTACTTC	CASSPVGLDGYEQYF
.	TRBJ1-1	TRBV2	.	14	TGTGCCAGCAGTGTCGGGGGGGGGAACACTGAAGCTTTCTTT	CASSVGGGNTEAFF
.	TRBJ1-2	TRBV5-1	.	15	TGCGCCAGCAGCCCCGCCTCTCAGGGGCATCATGGCTACACCTTC	CASSPASQGHHGYTF
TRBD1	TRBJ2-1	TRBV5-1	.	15	TGCGCCAGCAGCTTGGAAACAGGGGCTTACAATGAGCAGTTCTTC	CASSLETGAYNEQFF
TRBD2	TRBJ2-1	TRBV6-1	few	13	TGTGCCAGTCTCGGACTAGCGGACAATGAGCAGTTCTTC	CASLGLADNEQFF
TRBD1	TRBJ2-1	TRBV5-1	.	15	TGCGCCAGCAGCTTGACAGGGGCGAAATACAATGAGCAGTTCTTC	CASSLTGAKYNEQFF
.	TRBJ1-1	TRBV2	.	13	TGTGCCAGCAATCTAATCCCAAACACTGAAGCTTTCTTT	CASNLIPNTEAFF
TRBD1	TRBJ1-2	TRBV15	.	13	TGTGCCACCAGCCCGGGACAGGCCTATGGCTACACCTTC	CATSPGQAYGYTF
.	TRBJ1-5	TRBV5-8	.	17	TGTGCCAGCAGCCTCGAAGAAGGGGCTTATAGCAATCAGCCCCAGCATTTT	CASSLEEGAYSNQPQHF
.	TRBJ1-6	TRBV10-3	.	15	TGTGCCATCAGTGAGCGACAGAGGTATAATTCACCCCTCCACTTT	CAISERQRYNSPLHF
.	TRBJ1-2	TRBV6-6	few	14	TGTGCCAGCAGTTACTCCGTTGTCTTCTATGGCTACACCTTC	CASSYSVVFYGYTF
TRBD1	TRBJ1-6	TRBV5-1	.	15	TGCGCCAGCAGCTCCGGACAGGGGGCAGTATCACCCCTCCACTTT	CASSSGQGAVSPLHF
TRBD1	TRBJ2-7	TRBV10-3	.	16	TGTGCCATCAGTGACCGATGGACAGGGACCTCCTACGAGCAGTACTTC	CAISDRWTGTSYEQYF
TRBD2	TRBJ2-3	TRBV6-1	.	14	TGTGCCTCCCTGTCGGGGGGGGACACAGATACGCAGTATTTT	CASLSGGDTDTQYF
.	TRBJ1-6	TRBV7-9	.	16	TGTGCCAGCAGCTTAAGCGGACAGAACTATAATTCACCCCTCCACTTT	CASSLSGQNYNSPLHF
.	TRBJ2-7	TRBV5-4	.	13	TGTGCCAGCAGCTTGGACAACTCCTACGAGCAGTACTTC	CASSLDNSYEQYF
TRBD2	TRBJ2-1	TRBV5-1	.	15	TGCGCCAGCAGCTTTAGCGGGGGGGCCGGAGATGAGCAGTTCTTC	CASSFSGGAGDEQFF
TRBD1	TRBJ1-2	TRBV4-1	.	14	TGCGCCAGCAGCCAAGCTGGGACAGGGCGGGGCTACACCTTC	CASSQAGTGRGYTF
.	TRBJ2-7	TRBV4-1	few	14	TGCGCCAGCAGCCACTCGGACAGTCCCTACGAGCAGTACTTC	CASSHSDSPYEQYF
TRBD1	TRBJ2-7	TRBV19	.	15	TGTGCCAGTAGTATTGGACAGGGGGAAGTCTACGAGCAGTACTTC	CASSIGQGEVYEQYF
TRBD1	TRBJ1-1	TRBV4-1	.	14	TGCGCCAGCAGACGCACAGGGGGTTGGACTGAAGCTTTCTTT	CASRRTGGWTEAFF
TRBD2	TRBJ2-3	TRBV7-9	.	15	TGTGCCAGCACCCGGGCGGGGGGGAACACAGATACGCAGTATTTT	CASTRAGGNTDTQYF
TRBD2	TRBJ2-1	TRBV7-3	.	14	TGTGCCAGCAGTTTAGCGGGGCCATACAATGAGCAGTTCTTC	CASSLAGPYNEQFF
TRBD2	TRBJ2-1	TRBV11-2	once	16	TGTGCCACCGCGGGACTAGCGGGGGGGCGGAACAATGAGCAGTTCTTC	CATAGLAGGRNNEQFF
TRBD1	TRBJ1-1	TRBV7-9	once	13	TGTGCCAGCAGCTGGACAGGGGACACTGAAGCTTTCTTT	CASSWTGDTEAFF
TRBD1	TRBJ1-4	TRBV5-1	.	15	TGCGCCAGCAGCTTGGGGACAGGCACCAATGAAAAACTGTTTTTT	CASSLGTGTNEKLFF
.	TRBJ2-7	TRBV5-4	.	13	TGTGCCAGCAGTATGGAGGGTAACTACGAGCAGTACTTC	CASSMEGNYEQYF
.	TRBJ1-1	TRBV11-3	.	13	TGTGCCAGCAGCTTAGGGCAGGACACTGAAGCTTTCTTT	CASSLGQDTEAFF
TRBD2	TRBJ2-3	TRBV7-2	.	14	TGTGCCAGCAGCGAGCGGGGGGGCCGGGATACGCAGTATTTT	CASSERGGRDTQYF
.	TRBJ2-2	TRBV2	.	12	TGTGCCATACAGGGGAGGTCCGGGGAGCTGTTTTTT	CAIQGRSGELFF
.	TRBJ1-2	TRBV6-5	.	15	TGTGCCAGCAGTTACGAAACCAGGGGCACGGGTGGCTACACCTTC	CASSYETRGTGGYTF
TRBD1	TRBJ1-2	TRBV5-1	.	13	TGCGCCAGCAGCTTGGCAGGGGGCAATGGCTACACCTTC	CASSLAGGNGYTF
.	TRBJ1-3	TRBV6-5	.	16	TGTGCCAGCAGTTACCTTGGTTCCGGCTCTGGAAACACCATATATTTT	CASSYLGSGSGNTIYF
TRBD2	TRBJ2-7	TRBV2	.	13	TGTGCCAGGAGTAAGGCGGGGGGCCACGAGCAGTACTTC	CARSKAGGHEQYF
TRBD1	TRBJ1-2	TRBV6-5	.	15	TGTGCCAGCAGCCTGGGGCAGGGGGCTTGGTATGGCTACACCTTC	CASSLGQGAWYGYTF
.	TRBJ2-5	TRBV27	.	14	TGTGCCAGCAGTAGGCAGGGTTTGCGGGAGACCCAGTACTTC	CASSRQGLRETQYF